This T cell receptor beta chain was retrieved from a study of blood T cell repertoires in COVID-19. Study background: The study drew acute and convalescent COVID-19 samples from the United States, Italy and Spain. The analysed material was cDNA or gDNA that came from T cells, B-cell-depleted T cells, or PBMCs.

Original analysis: Using reference gene primer amplification, nucleated cell counts were estimated. Using immunoSEQ multiplex PCR, the repertoire was profiled, and TCRdb retains in-frame clones only, with some absent. V and J calls plus clone size are reproduced from that table; the DNA served to infer D and trimming. The sample carries some 87,000 clones, 75% to 90% recorded once. In germline, CDR1 is SGHNT, CDR2 YENEEA. The CDR3 runs 14 residues. V lost 5 bases to trimming and J lost 4 bases; unmatched junction nucleotides: 4. This rearrangement joins TRBV11-3 to TRBJ2-1; 8 bases line up with TRBD1. Specimen: peripheral blood. The receptor was derived from a woman in her 70s with acute or convalescent COVID-19. CDR3 sequence: CASSPGQEYNEQFF. CDR3 DNA: TGTGCCAGCAGCCCGGGACAGGAGTACAATGAGCAGTTCTTC.